A selection of T cell receptor beta chains follows, all from one sample in a study of shared clonotypes between healthy human individuals. Measured with immunoSEQ multiplex PCR; TCRdb has only the in-frame clones, and not every one. The profile shows about 1,500,000 clones, roughly 96% of them singletons. Input material: naive CD4+ T cells sorted from blood. These receptors all come from a man aged 25 to 40 in good health. Each CDR3 is given with its conserved first and last residue. D genes are given only for firm matches.

TRBV29-1	TRBD1	TRBJ2-3	CSVENSARTGRTDTQYF	TGCAGCGTTGAAAATAGCGCGAGGACAGGGAGGACAGATACGCAGTATTTT
TRBV7-2	.	TRBJ1-3	CASSSLSSGNTIYF	TGTGCCAGCAGCTCGCTTAGCTCTGGAAACACCATATATTTT
TRBV19	TRBD1	TRBJ2-7	CASSRGQGANRAYEQYF	TGTGCCAGTAGCCGAGGACAGGGGGCGAATCGGGCTTACGAGCAGTACTTC
TRBV29-1	TRBD2	TRBJ2-7	CSVAHASGRAYEQYF	TGCAGCGTTGCACACGCTAGCGGGAGGGCCTACGAGCAGTACTTC
TRBV18	TRBD1	TRBJ1-1	CASSPLPGGDHTEAFF	TGTGCCAGCTCACCACTTCCAGGGGGCGACCACACTGAAGCTTTCTTT
TRBV5-4	TRBD2	TRBJ2-5	CASSLGTSPQETQYF	TGTGCCAGCAGCTTGGGGACTAGTCCGCAAGAGACCCAGTACTTC
TRBV5-1	.	TRBJ2-1	CASSPIPMDEQFF	TGCGCCAGCAGCCCGATCCCGATGGATGAGCAGTTCTTC
TRBV10-3	.	TRBJ2-6	CAISETGRNGANVLTF	TGTGCCATCAGTGAAACGGGACGAAACGGGGCCAACGTCCTGACTTTC
TRBV7-6	.	TRBJ2-7	CASSLATAISYEQYF	TGTGCCAGCAGCTTAGCGACGGCCATCTCCTACGAGCAGTACTTC
TRBV5-4	TRBD2	TRBJ2-1	CASRDGRASYNEQFF	TGTGCCAGCAGGGACGGGAGGGCGTCCTACAATGAGCAGTTCTTC
TRBV9	.	TRBJ2-3	CASSVVLNTDTQYF	TGTGCCAGCAGCGTAGTACTGAACACAGATACGCAGTATTTT
TRBV9	.	TRBJ1-1	CASSKTQVVTEAFF	TGTGCCAGCAGCAAAACACAGGTGGTGACTGAAGCTTTCTTT
TRBV7-8	.	TRBJ1-4	CASSLVGPNEKLFF	TGTGCCAGCAGCTTAGTGGGGCCAAATGAAAAACTGTTTTTT
TRBV7-2	.	TRBJ2-1	CASSLVHTDEQFF	TGTGCCAGCAGCTTAGTCCACACCGATGAGCAGTTCTTC
TRBV5-1	.	TRBJ2-7	CASSLNSPPYEQYF	TGCGCCAGCAGCTTGAACAGCCCTCCCTACGAGCAGTACTTC